Presented here are 25 T cell receptor beta chains from one specimen sequenced in a study of spatial heterogeneity in lung cancer. Time point denoted: sample taken at primary tumor resection. MiXCR was run by TCRdb on the 5' RACE reads, yielding one entry per CDR3 protein. The sample holds some 37,000 distinct CDR3 sequences, 7.5% to 8% seen once. Sequenced here: PBMCs, sampled at surgery. These receptors all come from a male donor with early-stage non-small cell lung cancer.

In this sample, this clonotype turned up many times. V is TRBV9 and J is TRBJ2-3; D call uncertain. The CDR3 has 13 amino acids. Deletions cut 1 base from V and 2 bases from J, with 5 bases between. Per the germline V gene, CDR1 is SGDLS and CDR2 is YYNGEE. DNA of the CDR3: TGTGCCAGCAGCGTAACCTCCACAGATACGCAGTATTTT. This codes for CASSVTSTDTQYF.

This clonotype was observed at least ten times. V gene TRBV2 combines with J gene TRBJ2-2, with 7 positions matching TRBD1. CDR3 length: 13 residues. CDR1 SNHLY and CDR2 FYNNEI come from the germline V gene. J gave up 5 bases and V 5 bases, and 2 bases lay outside the gene matches. The CDR3 DNA sequence: TGTGCCAGCAGTCGACAGGGAACCGGGGAGCTGTTTTTT. Residues: CASSRQGTGELFF.

This clonotype occurred many times. The chain joins TRBV5-1 to TRBJ1-1; TRBD1 matches at 7 bases. CDR3 size: 13 residues. Germline values: CDR1 SGHRS, CDR2 YFSETQ. V lost 4 bases and J lost 10; bases outside the gene matches: 10. As DNA, the CDR3 is TGCGCCAGCAGCCGGACAGGTCAAGTGGGAGCTTTCTTT. Translation: CASSRTGQVGAFF.

The V and J genes are TRBV5-1 and TRBJ2-2; D uncertain. The V and J ends lost 0 bases and 8 bases respectively, with 14 bases between them. CDR3 size: 15 residues. Germline CDR1 and CDR2: SGHRS and YFSETQ. The CDR3 region is CASSLEAVLTGELFF. DNA of the CDR3: TGCGCCAGCAGCTTGGAGGCGGTTCTCACTGGGGAGCTGTTTTTT. The full variable domain, its missing parts supplied by reference TRBV5-1 and TRBJ2-2, is KAGVTQTPRYLIKTRGQQVTLSCSPISGHRSVSWYQQTPGQGLQFLFEYFSETQRNKGNFPGRFSGRQFSNSRSEMNVSTLELGDSALYLCASSLEAVLTGELFFGEGSRLTVL.

Note on this clonotype: This may stem from a read error, because a much larger clone lies one nucleotide away. This sequence joins TRBV7-8 and TRBJ1-1; D gene unclear. This CDR3 spans 15 amino acids. In germline, CDR1 is SGHVS, CDR2 FQNEAQ. The CDR3 DNA reads as TGTGCCAGCAGCTTAGGGGGAAAGATGAACACTAAAGCTTTCTTT. It is translated as CASSLGGKMNTKAFF.

J is TRBJ2-3 and V is TRBV19; D unclear. CDR3 size: 13 residues. The V gene's germline CDR1 is LNHDA and CDR2 SQIVND (reference sequence). V was trimmed by 5 bases and J by 3 bases, leaving 9 bases between them. For the CDR3, the DNA is TGTGCCAGTAGTGCCTTCGGGACAGATACGCAGTATTTT. This translates into CASSAFGTDTQYF.

This clonotype was detected ten times or more. V gene TRBV2 combines with J gene TRBJ2-3; a weak D match, TRBD2 (6 bases). In germline, CDR1 is SNHLY, CDR2 FYNNEI. Trimming removed 7 bases at V and 4 bases at J, with 15 bases between. The CDR3 loop spans 14 amino acids. The DNA of the CDR3 is TGTGCCAGCACAAGTGGGGGAGGATCAGATACGCAGTATTTT. Translated, it gives CASTSGGGSDTQYF. Using reference TRBV2 and TRBJ2-3 for the parts outside the CDR3, the full variable domain is EPEVTQTPSHQVTQMGQEVILRCVPISNHLYFYWYRQILGQKVEFLVSFYNNEISEKSEIFDDQFSVERPDGSNFTLKIRSTKLEDSAMYFCASTSGGGSDTQYFGPGTRLTVL.

The chain is built from TRBV12-3 or TRBV12-4 and TRBJ2-4; TRBD2 agrees at 7 bases. The V segment lost 3 bases and the J segment 8 bases; nucleotides outside the gene matches: 4. This CDR3 is built from 13 residues. The CDR3 reads CASSFGREDIQYF. CDR3 coding DNA: TGTGCCAGCAGTTTCGGCCGGGAGGACATTCAGTACTTC.

This clonotype was seen ten or more times. This sequence joins TRBV29-1 and TRBJ2-3, with unresolved D. V lost 2 bases, J lost 4 bases, and 13 bases lay in between. This CDR3 contains 14 residues. Looked up from germline, CDR1 is SQVTM and CDR2 is ANQGSEA. CDR3 bases: TGCAGCGTTGAATCTTGGGCCGAGGCAGATACGCAGTATTTT. Its translation is CSVESWAEADTQYF.

This clonotype appeared many times. The V and J genes are TRBV20-1 and TRBJ2-3, with unresolved D. Trimming removed 0 bases at V and 9 bases at J, with 4 bases between. This CDR3 has 10 residues. Germline V CDR1 and CDR2: DFQATT, SNEGSKA (reference sequence). CDR3 sequence reads: CSAREVTQYF. The CDR3 coding sequence is TGCAGTGCTAGAGAGGTAACGCAGTATTTT.

The chain links TRBV7-8 to TRBJ2-5; D might be TRBD2 (5 bases). CDR1 is SGHVS, CDR2 FQNEAQ, per germline. CDR3 length equals 16 residues. V shed 5 bases and J shed 4 bases, with 20 bases lying between them. The CDR3 loop is CASSATGEGPGETQYF. The CDR3 nucleotides are TGTGCCAGCAGCGCGACCGGGGAAGGGCCCGGAGAGACCCAGTACTTC.

In this sample, this clonotype turned up many times. This sequence joins TRBV12-3 or TRBV12-4 and TRBJ1-5; 8 nucleotides align to TRBD1. The CDR3 covers 14 residues. V gave up 5 bases and J gave up 2 bases; unmatched junction bases: 2. CDR3 sequence: CASSTTGGNQPQHF. CDR3 nucleotide sequence: TGTGCCAGCAGTACGACAGGGGGCAATCAGCCCCAGCATTTT.

The chain couples TRBV10-3 to TRBJ1-2; tentatively, D is TRBD1 (5 bases). CDR1 ENHRY and CDR2 SYGVKD come from the germline V gene. V gave up 3 bases and J gave up 5 bases, with 16 bases separating them. The CDR3 contains 15 residues. DNA of the CDR3: TGTGCCATCAGTGATCCCGGGGCAAGTTATTATGGCTACACCTTC. It translates to CAISDPGASYYGYTF.

The chain links TRBV12-3 or TRBV12-4 to TRBJ1-5; 7 positions match TRBD1. The CDR3 runs to 14 residues. J gave up 7 bases and V 4 bases, and 7 bases lay outside the gene matches. The CDR3 loop reads CASSSQGQGQPQHF. In DNA form, the CDR3 reads TGTGCCAGCAGTTCACAGGGGCAAGGACAGCCCCAGCATTTT.

The V call is TRBV7-8, the J call TRBJ1-1; the D is unclear. Germline lookup yields CDR1 SGHVS and CDR2 FQNEAQ. The CDR3 is 18 residues long. Between the trimmed V and J ends, which lost 5 bases and 1 base, there was a span of 23 bases. For the CDR3, the DNA is TGTGCCAGCAGCCGGGTGGGGATTAACAGCCGGAAGAACACTGAAGCTTTCTTT. It yields the protein CASSRVGINSRKNTEAFF.

This clonotype was observed many times. V usage is TRBV21-1 and J usage is TRBJ2-1; TRBD2 is taken as the D call from the table, unchecked against the DNA. TRBV21-1 is shown as a pseudogene. CDR3 length: 15 residues. The CDR3 here is CASRFARESGNEQFF. The CDR3 DNA reads as TGTGCCAGCCGATTTGCGCGGGAGTCTGGAAATGAGCAGTTCTTC.

This clonotype was counted many times. The V gene is TRBV29-1, the J gene TRBJ1-1; D is unresolved. Germline CDR1 and CDR2: SQVTM and ANQGSEA. This CDR3 has 14 amino acids. V lost 0 bases and J 0 bases, leaving 8 bases between the germline ends. The chain's CDR3 is CSVEEASMNTEAFF. The DNA of the CDR3 is TGCAGCGTTGAAGAGGCATCCATGAACACTGAAGCTTTCTTT.

The chain employs TRBV5-4 and TRBJ1-1, with no clear D. This CDR3 is built from 12 residues. Between the trimmed V and J ends, which lost 2 bases and 4 bases, there was a span of 6 bases. Germline V CDR1 and CDR2: SGHNT, YYREEE (reference sequence). Here the CDR3 DNA reads TGTGCCAGCAGCTTCGACGGCACTGAAGCTTTCTTT. This translates into CASSFDGTEAFF.

This clonotype has ten or more counts. V gene TRBV20-1 combines with J gene TRBJ2-1, with 11 bases identical to TRBD2. The V gene end was trimmed by 6 bases and the J gene end by 3 bases; junction bases not matched to a gene: 7. The V gene's germline CDR1 is DFQATT and CDR2 SNEGSKA (reference sequence). The CDR3 runs to 15 residues. The DNA of the CDR3 is TGCAGTGCGCCTACCGGGACTAGCGGCTACAATGAGCAGTTCTTC. It specifies CSAPTGTSGYNEQFF.

This clonotype has ten or more counts. This chain joins TRBV5-1 and TRBJ2-3; D gene ambiguous. Germline V gene sequence: CDR1 SGHRS, CDR2 YFSETQ. The V end was cut by 4 bases, the J end by 3 bases, with 15 bases between. This CDR3 comprises 15 residues. CDR3 coding DNA: TGCGCCAGCAGCCCCCTCCAGCCTCGGACAGATACGCAGTATTTT. It translates to CASSPLQPRTDTQYF. Full variable domain (outside the CDR3, taken from reference TRBV5-1 and TRBJ2-3): KAGVTQTPRYLIKTRGQQVTLSCSPISGHRSVSWYQQTPGQGLQFLFEYFSETQRNKGNFPGRFSGRQFSNSRSEMNVSTLELGDSALYLCASSPLQPRTDTQYFGPGTRLTVL.

This clonotype was observed a few times. This sequence joins TRBV9 and TRBJ2-7; the match to TRBD2 covers 10 bases. With 4 bases clipped from V and 3 bases from J, the junction kept 7 bases outside the gene matches. The CDR3 extends over 15 amino acids. Per the germline V gene, CDR1 is SGDLS and CDR2 is YYNGEE. DNA of the CDR3: TGTGCCAGCAGCATCGGACTAGCGGAGGTCTACGAGCAGTACTTC. Protein product: CASSIGLAEVYEQYF.

At least ten counts were recorded for this clonotype. This rearrangement joins TRBV6-6 to TRBJ1-2; D perhaps matches TRBD1 (5 bases). The CDR3 loop spans 13 amino acids. Germline lookup yields CDR1 MNHNY and CDR2 SVGAGI (reference sequence). V was clipped by 6 bases and J by 8 bases, with 16 bases between them. This CDR3 reads CASSWAAGEGYTF. DNA of the CDR3: TGTGCCAGCAGCTGGGCTGCGGGGGAGGGCTACACCTTC.

This clonotype has a count of ten or more. The chain carries TRBV3-1 and TRBJ2-2; unclear D gene. The CDR3 runs 14 residues. The germline V gene has CDR1 LGHDT and CDR2 YNNKEL (reference sequence). V lost 4 bases and J 2 bases, leaving 8 bases between the germline ends. The DNA for the CDR3 is TGTGCCAGCAGCCGGGGTTTCAACACCGGGGAGCTGTTTTTT. Amino acids: CASSRGFNTGELFF.

This clonotype was seen repeatedly, ten times or more. The rearrangement links TRBV12-3 or TRBV12-4 to TRBJ1-1; D remains unclear. This CDR3 region has 13 residues. The ends were cut back, 6 bases at V and 1 base at J, with 9 bases in the middle. CDR3 region: CASRFTENTEAFF. The CDR3 DNA reads as TGTGCCAGCAGGTTCACAGAGAACACTGAAGCTTTCTTT.

This clonotype showed up many times. The chain recombines TRBV5-4 with TRBJ1-1; no firm D call. This CDR3 is built from 15 residues. V was shortened by 2 bases and J by 4 bases, with 15 bases between the two germline ends. Germline lookup yields CDR1 SGHNT and CDR2 YYREEE (reference sequence). The CDR3 coding sequence is TGTGCCAGCAGCTTAGTGACCCAAATCGGCACTGAAGCTTTCTTT. It translates to CASSLVTQIGTEAFF.